Listed here are 28 T cell receptor beta chains from one sample, sequenced in a study of T-cell reconstitution after alpha-beta-depleted transplantation in children. The authors prepared the TCRbeta library with unique molecular identifiers. Each CDR3 protein is one row after TCRdb ran MiXCR on the PCR reads. The table shows about 310,000 distinct CDR3 sequences, with roughly 25% occurring only once. The sequenced sample was PBMCs, mostly from graft donor cells, obtained 180 days after TCRalphabeta/CD19-depleted stem cell transplant. Receptor source: a male patient younger than 18 who had a stem cell transplant for acute lymphoblastic leukemia, so the T cells may come from the graft donor.

The rearrangement joins TRBV3-1 to TRBJ2-6, with D perhaps matching TRBD2 (6 bases). Germline CDR1 reads LGHDT; CDR2 reads YNNKEL (reference sequence). Trimming stripped 2 bases from V and 1 base from J, with 15 bases between. The CDR3 runs 18 residues. The CDR3 sequence is CASSQWRGEGSGANVLTF. Written as DNA, the CDR3 is TGTGCCAGCAGCCAATGGAGGGGCGAGGGTTCTGGGGCCAACGTCCTGACTTTC.

The V and J genes are TRBV11-2 and TRBJ2-3; no firm D call. The CDR3 contains 12 residues. The V end was cut by 3 bases, the J end by 4 bases, with 5 bases between. Per the germline V gene, CDR1 is SGHAT and CDR2 is FQNNGV. The CDR3 nucleotides are TGTGCCAGCAGCTTTCTGCCAGATACGCAGTATTTT. Translating it yields CASSFLPDTQYF.

This clonotype was seen a few times. The chain is built from TRBV29-1 and TRBJ2-3, with TRBD2 as a possible D gene (5 bases). Germline CDR1 reads SQVTM; CDR2 reads ANQGSEA. The CDR3 consists of 14 residues. Trimming shortened V by 0 bases and J by 3 bases, and 10 bases separated the two germline ends. The CDR3 nucleotides are TGCAGCGTTGAAGAGGTCCGACTAACAGATACGCAGTATTTT. Translation gives CSVEEVRLTDTQYF.

This clonotype has more than one count but fewer than ten. The rearrangement links TRBV12-3 or TRBV12-4 to TRBJ2-7, with 12 bases identical to TRBD1. The trim removed 6 bases at V and 5 bases at J, leaving 8 bases unmatched. The CDR3 spans 15 residues. CDR3 DNA: TGTGCCAGCAGCCCCATGGGGACAGGGGGCAACGAGCAGTACTTC. Translating gives CASSPMGTGGNEQYF.

The table lists this clonotype with a few counts. The chain employs TRBV9 and TRBJ1-3; 8 bases line up with TRBD1. The length of the CDR3 is 15 residues. CDR1 is SGDLS, CDR2 YYNGEE, per germline. V was pared by 4 bases and J by 0 bases, with 3 bases of the junction left unmatched. CDR3 sequence: CASSPTGDSGNTIYF. Here the CDR3 DNA reads TGTGCCAGCAGCCCGACAGGGGACTCTGGAAACACCATATATTTT.

This clonotype showed up just a few times. This rearrangement joins TRBV10-3 to TRBJ2-7; possibly TRBD1 or TRBD2 for D (5 bases each). The germline V gene has CDR1 ENHRY and CDR2 SYGVKD. V gave up 5 bases and J gave up 12 bases, with 20 bases separating them. CDR3 length equals 13 residues. For the CDR3, the DNA is TGTGCCATCAGTCCACCCACCACAGGAGGAATGTACTTC. The encoded protein is CAISPPTTGGMYF.

This clonotype was seen many times. The V gene is TRBV12-3 or TRBV12-4, the J gene TRBJ2-1, with 7 bases lining up with TRBD2. This CDR3 has 15 amino acids. The junction had 8 bases not matched to a gene; V was cut back by 3 bases and J by 6 bases. This CDR3 reads CASSFRSGTVNEQFF. CDR3 bases: TGTGCCAGCAGTTTTAGGAGCGGGACTGTCAATGAGCAGTTCTTC.

This clonotype was recorded a few times. The rearrangement links TRBV29-1 to TRBJ1-2; D remains ambiguous. Germline V gene lookup returns CDR1 SQVTM and CDR2 ANQGSEA. The V gene lost 6 bases and the J gene lost 8 bases, with 7 bases spanning the gap. CDR3 length: 9 residues. The CDR3 here is CSVERGYTF. The CDR3 nucleotides read TGCAGCGTGGAACGCGGCTACACCTTC.

This clonotype was seen many times. This chain uses TRBV6-5 with TRBJ1-1; the D gene is possibly TRBD1 (6 bases). This CDR3 spans 16 amino acids. V lost 0 bases, J lost 1 base, and 12 bases lay in between. Germline V gives CDR1 MNHEY, CDR2 SVGAGI. As DNA, the CDR3 is TGTGCCAGCAGTTACTCTAGCAGGGGCCGGAACACTGAAGCTTTCTTT. This sequence encodes CASSYSSRGRNTEAFF.

V gene TRBV6-2 or TRBV6-3 combines with J gene TRBJ2-2, with TRBD2 matching over 7 bases. The CDR3 is made up of 15 amino acids. The germline gives CDR1 MNHEY, CDR2 SVGEGT. V shed 8 bases and J 5 bases; nucleotides not matched to a gene: 11. CDR3 residues: CASQRREWRTGELFF. For the CDR3, the DNA is TGTGCCAGCCAGCGGCGGGAGTGGCGGACCGGGGAGCTGTTTTTT.

This chain links TRBV9 with TRBJ1-1; no definite D call. The V gene's germline CDR1 is SGDLS and CDR2 YYNGEE. The CDR3 runs 13 residues. Trimming removed 1 base from V and 5 bases from J, with 9 bases in between. The CDR3 protein is CASSVNLRTEAFF. DNA for the CDR3: TGTGCCAGCAGCGTAAATCTTAGGACTGAAGCTTTCTTT.

V gene TRBV28 combines with J gene TRBJ1-6; D call uncertain. The CDR3 is 16 amino acids. The V gene's germline CDR1 is MDHEN and CDR2 SYDVKM. The V end lost 6 bases, the J end lost 0 bases, and 12 bases lay between the germline ends. The CDR3 reads CASSRWMGSYNSPLHF. DNA of the CDR3: TGTGCCAGCAGCCGCTGGATGGGCTCCTATAATTCACCCCTCCACTTT.

This clonotype was counted a single time. The chain recombines TRBV9 with TRBJ2-5, with D uncertain. The CDR3 totals 14 residues. V was trimmed by 0 bases and J by 4 bases, leaving 10 bases between them. CDR1 is SGDLS, CDR2 YYNGEE, per germline. The CDR3 here is CASSVDGVGETQYF. The DNA of the CDR3 is TGTGCCAGCAGCGTAGATGGGGTAGGAGAGACCCAGTACTTC.

The V gene is TRBV19, the J gene TRBJ1-5; D ambiguous. CDR3 length: 14 residues. V lost 6 bases, J lost 1 base, and 10 bases lay in between. CDR1 is LNHDA and CDR2 is SQIVND in the germline V gene (reference sequence). As DNA, the CDR3 is TGTGCCAGTAGCACCGGGAGGAGCAATCAGCCCCAGCATTTT. Translated: CASSTGRSNQPQHF.

This clonotype was observed a few times. This chain connects TRBV12-3 or TRBV12-4 to TRBJ2-7; 13 bases are a match to TRBD2. The ends lost 2 bases at V and 3 bases at J; junction bases unmatched: 4. This CDR3 region has 16 residues. The DNA for the CDR3 is TGTGCCAGCAGTTTATGGGGACTAGCGGGACTCTACGAGCAGTACTTC. Encoded protein: CASSLWGLAGLYEQYF.

The chain combines TRBV7-2 with TRBJ1-5; no reliable D call. CDR3 length: 17 residues. V was cut by 2 bases and J by 2 bases, with 16 bases left in between. From germline, CDR1 is SGHTA and CDR2 FQGNSA. The CDR3 loop is CASSLQGLWNGNQPQHF. The CDR3 nucleotides read TGTGCCAGCAGCTTACAAGGCCTCTGGAACGGCAATCAGCCCCAGCATTTT.

This clonotype was seen repeatedly, ten times or more. V and J are TRBV29-1 and TRBJ2-3, with unresolved D. This CDR3 contains 13 residues. V was clipped by 5 bases and J by 6 bases, with 15 bases between them. Germline V gene sequence: CDR1 SQVTM, CDR2 ANQGSEA. CDR3 coding DNA: TGCAGCGTTCAGACGGGCTCTCCGGATACGCAGTATTTT. It specifies CSVQTGSPDTQYF.

The chain couples TRBV20-1 to TRBJ2-1; 14 bases align to TRBD2. The CDR3 runs to 19 residues. V gave up 0 bases and J gave up 4 bases; unmatched junction bases: 11. The germline gives CDR1 DFQATT, CDR2 SNEGSKA (reference sequence). CDR3 region: CSARDWSGLAGVGYNEQFF. In nucleotides, the CDR3 is TGCAGTGCTAGAGATTGGTCGGGACTAGCGGGAGTAGGGTACAATGAGCAGTTCTTC.

The rearrangement links TRBV24-1 to TRBJ1-5, with 9 bases matching TRBD1. Germline values: CDR1 KGHDR, CDR2 SFDVKD. This CDR3 contains 15 residues. J was trimmed by 9 bases and V by 3 bases; bases with no gene match: 8. For the CDR3, the DNA is TGTGCCACCAGTGATGGCGGACAGGGGAGGTTGCCCCAGCATTTT. Its protein is CATSDGGQGRLPQHF.

In the case of this clonotype: Germline is not matched at one junction end, which may reflect a read error. The chain couples TRBV20-1 to TRBJ2-2, with TRBD2 as a possible D gene (5 bases). Per the germline V gene, CDR1 is DFQATT and CDR2 is SNEGSKA (reference sequence). CDR3 length equals 12 residues. The CDR3 DNA reads as TGCAGTCCTAGCCCTAACACCGGGGAGCTGTTTTTT. Its translation: CSPSPNTGELFF.

There are a few counts of this clonotype. The V and J genes are TRBV12-1 and TRBJ1-5; the table's D call, TRBD1, has no DNA check behind it. TRBV12-1 is a pseudogene. The CDR3 has 17 amino acids. CDR3 sequence (DNA): TGTGCCAGCAGCTTTTTCCGACAGGGTCGTAGCAATCAGCCCCAGCATTTT. Its translation is CASSFFRQGRSNQPQHF.

As for this clonotype: No conserved phenylalanine or tryptophan is present at the end of the CDR3, so a read error is the likely explanation. This chain joins TRBV5-1 and TRBJ1-1; 7 bases match TRBD1. In germline, CDR1 is SGHRS, CDR2 YFSETQ. The CDR3 is 14 residues long. The V gene end was trimmed by 4 bases and the J gene end by 5 bases; junction bases not matched to a gene: 8. This CDR3 reads CASSSRGAGTEAFS. In DNA, the CDR3 is TGCGCCAGCAGCAGCAGGGGGGCAGGGACTGAAGCTTTCTCT.

This clonotype was detected ten times or more. This chain links TRBV15 with TRBJ1-5, with D unclear. The CDR3 length is 13 residues. Germline assignment: CDR1 LNHNV and CDR2 YYDKDF (reference sequence). The ends were cut back, 5 bases at V and 4 bases at J, with 9 bases in the middle. CDR3 sequence: CATSPRTNQPQHF. The CDR3 DNA is TGTGCCACCAGCCCCCGGACTAATCAGCCCCAGCATTTT.

This rearrangement joins TRBV11-1 to TRBJ1-2; 7 positions match TRBD1. The CDR3 sequence is 13 residues long. Germline assignment: CDR1 SGHAT and CDR2 FQDESV (reference sequence). V trimming: 5 bases; J trimming: 4 bases; junction bases outside the gene matches: 4. DNA for the CDR3: TGTGCCAGCAGCATGACAGGGTTCTATGGCTACACCTTC. This encodes CASSMTGFYGYTF. Together with reference TRBV11-1 and TRBJ1-2, the CDR3 gives the full variable domain: EAEVAQSPRYKITEKSQAVAFWCDPISGHATLYWYRQILGQGPELLVQFQDESVVDDSQLPKDRFSAERLKGVDSTLKIQPAELGDSAMYLCASSMTGFYGYTFGSGTRLTVV.

The chain employs TRBV29-1 and TRBJ1-3; D unresolved. V was trimmed by 3 bases and J by 0 bases, leaving 12 bases between them. CDR1 and CDR2 from the germline V gene are SQVTM and ANQGSEA. The CDR3 loop spans 15 amino acids. CDR3 DNA sequence: TGCAGCGTTGACGAGGAGTCGAGCTCTGGAAACACCATATATTTT. Protein product: CSVDEESSSGNTIYF.

This clonotype occurred a few times. The chain combines TRBV11-2 with TRBJ2-1, with TRBD2 identical over 7 bases. Germline values: CDR1 SGHAT, CDR2 FQNNGV. After removal of 4 bases from V and 5 bases from J, the junction contained 11 bases not matched to a gene. CDR3 length: 16 residues. The DNA for the CDR3 is TGTGCCAGCAGCTATCTCCCGGGGAGGGGAAACAATGAGCAGTTCTTC. Translated, it gives CASSYLPGRGNNEQFF.

This clonotype was recorded a few times. CDR3 sequence (DNA): TGTGCCAGCGGGTATACCAATGAGCAGTTCTTC. Protein: CASGYTNEQFF. The rearrangement links TRBV5-6 to TRBJ2-1; D call uncertain. Germline CDR1 reads SGHDT; CDR2 reads YYEEEE. The V gene lost 7 bases and the J gene lost 6 bases, with 8 bases spanning the gap. The CDR3 is made up of 11 amino acids.

This chain uses TRBV7-8 with TRBJ2-7, with TRBD2 as a possible D gene (5 bases). The CDR3 spans 13 residues. Germline lookup yields CDR1 SGHVS and CDR2 FQNEAQ. V shed 5 bases and J shed 3 bases, with 11 bases lying between them. The CDR3 DNA is TGTGCCAGCAGCCGAGGGCCTGGCTACGAGCAGTACTTC. This translates into CASSRGPGYEQYF. Based on the CDR3 plus reference TRBV7-8 and TRBJ2-7, the full variable domain is GAGVSQSPRYKVAKRGQDVALRCDPISGHVSLFWYQQALGQGPEFLTYFQNEAQLDKSGLPSDRFFAERPEGSVSTLKIQRTQQEDSAVYLCASSRGPGYEQYFGPGTRLTVT.